This T cell receptor beta chain stems from a study of T cell responses to AZD1222 COVID-19 vaccine. Libraries were prepared by immunoSEQ multiplex PCR; TCRdb keeps only in-frame clonotypes and omits some of them. In the table there are about 130,000 clones, about 89% of which are singletons. V lost 2 bases to trimming and J lost 8 bases, with 15 bases between them. The CDR3 is made up of 14 amino acids. Germline assignment: CDR1 KGHSH and CDR2 LQKENI. Overall study results and limits: Among AZD1222 vaccinees, only 5 to 7 were seropositive at baseline.

As for this clone: The antigen is unknown.

The source of this sequence is an adult who received the AZD1222 COVID-19 vaccine. The material was peripheral blood, obtained 28 days after the second AZD1222 dose. The rearrangement uses TRBV18 and TRBJ1-2; tentatively, D is TRBD1 (5 bases). CDR3 sequence: CASSPNDSQEGYTF. The CDR3 DNA sequence: TGTGCCAGCTCACCAAACGACAGTCAGGAAGGCTACACCTTC.